This T cell receptor (beta chain) was found in a study of T-cell reconstitution after alpha-beta-depleted transplantation in children. Germline loops: CDR1 SGHTA, CDR2 FQGNSA. Trimming cost V 5 bases and J 4 bases, with 12 bases left between them. This CDR3 spans 14 amino acids. This clonotype was recorded many times. The antigen is undetermined. Study-wide findings and caveats: Several hundred expanded graft clones reportedly were the source of alpha-beta T cells about two months after transplant.

Researchers prepared the TCRbeta library using unique molecular identifiers, the study reports. Via MiXCR, TCRdb re-called the PCR reads, giving one row per CDR3 protein. Here the sample spans 200,000 to 300,000 distinct CDR3 sequences, roughly 23% being singletons. The genes are TRBV7-2 and TRBJ2-1, with D perhaps being TRBD1 or TRBD2 (5 bases each). The sequence was collected from a girl aged 2-15 years with Fanconi anemia, due to receive a stem cell transplant. This material consisted of PBMCs, taken before TCRalphabeta/CD19-depleted stem cell transplant. The CDR3 region has the DNA TGTGCCAGCAGCCCCGGGACCCCGTACAATGAGCAGTTCTTC. Protein: CASSPGTPYNEQFF.